These T cell receptor beta chains were read from a single sample in a study of T cell responses to AZD1222 COVID-19 vaccine. TCRdb's copy holds only in-frame clones and misses some; the assay was immunoSEQ multiplex PCR. The sample lists 100,000 to 150,000 clones; about 88% were seen once. This sample comprised peripheral blood, obtained on day 0 of AZD1222 vaccination. These receptors were taken from an adult in good health. CDR3s include the opening cysteine and the closing phenylalanine or tryptophan. The D gene is left open where the match is weak. Only part of the rows carry a size: once, few, many, or a class if the clone is expanded.

length,V,size,J,D,CDR3,DNA
15,TRBV5-1,-,TRBJ2-1,-,CASSPGILSRNEQFF,TGCGCCAGCAGCCCCGGGATCCTCTCACGGAATGAGCAGTTCTTC
13,TRBV7-9,-,TRBJ1-6,-,CASGTDPNSPLHF,TGTGCCAGCGGAACAGACCCTAATTCACCCCTCCACTTT
13,TRBV18,-,TRBJ1-2,-,CASSPGQGVGYTF,TGTGCCAGCTCACCCGGGCAGGGTGTTGGCTACACCTTC
13,TRBV18,-,TRBJ2-7,TRBD1,CASSLDRAYEQYF,TGTGCCAGCTCGCTGGACAGGGCGTACGAGCAGTACTTC
13,TRBV6-5,-,TRBJ1-1,-,CASSYVENTEAFF,TGTGCCAGCAGTTACGTCGAGAACACTGAAGCTTTCTTT
15,TRBV5-1,-,TRBJ2-3,-,CASSHVGEVEDTQYF,TGCGCCAGCAGCCACGTGGGGGAGGTCGAGGATACGCAGTATTTT
13,TRBV18,-,TRBJ1-5,-,CASTTPDNQPQHF,TGTGCCAGCACAACGCCAGATAATCAGCCCCAGCATTTT
13,TRBV9,-,TRBJ1-5,-,CASSVEGKQPQHF,TGTGCCAGCAGCGTAGAGGGTAAACAGCCCCAGCATTTT
11,TRBV27,-,TRBJ2-7,-,CATFQGYEQYF,TGTGCCACCTTCCAAGGCTACGAGCAGTACTTC
15,TRBV13,-,TRBJ2-4,TRBD1,CASSQGRGAKNIQYF,TGTGCCAGCAGCCAAGGCAGGGGGGCCAAAAACATTCAGTACTTC
16,TRBV13,-,TRBJ2-3,TRBD2,CASSLGGLAGGDTQYF,TGTGCCAGCAGCTTAGGAGGACTAGCGGGGGGAGATACGCAGTATTTT
14,TRBV6-2/TRBV6-3,once,TRBJ2-2,TRBD1,CASSPGTGGGELFF,TGTGCCAGCAGCCCCGGGACAGGGGGCGGGGAGCTGTTTTTT
13,TRBV3-1/TRBV3-2,-,TRBJ2-1,-,CASSLGLPTGQFF,TGTGCCAGCAGCCTGGGACTCCCCACGGGGCAGTTCTTC
15,TRBV4-2,-,TRBJ1-5,-,CASSHPGRGNQPQHF,TGTGCCAGCAGCCACCCCGGACGCGGCAATCAGCCCCAGCATTTT
12,TRBV2,-,TRBJ1-2,-,CASSARGYGYTF,TGTGCCAGCAGTGCCAGGGGCTATGGCTACACCTTC
17,TRBV18,-,TRBJ2-2,TRBD1,CASSSSSGQGASGELFF,TGTGCCAGCTCATCATCCTCGGGACAGGGGGCATCCGGGGAGCTGTTTTTT
11,TRBV28,-,TRBJ2-7,-,CASKEGSEQYF,TGTGCCAGCAAAGAAGGGTCCGAGCAGTACTTC
15,TRBV28,-,TRBJ1-2,TRBD1,CASSTGGEGAYGYTF,TGTGCCAGCAGCACCGGTGGGGAGGGGGCCTATGGCTACACCTTC
16,TRBV4-3,-,TRBJ2-2,-,CASSQEGGSNTGELFF,TGCGCCAGCAGCCAAGAGGGAGGATCAAACACCGGGGAGCTGTTTTTT
13,TRBV6-4,-,TRBJ2-5,-,CASSPGPGGTQYF,TGTGCCAGCAGTCCTGGCCCCGGGGGGACCCAGTACTTC
15,TRBV30,-,TRBJ1-6,-,CAWNVGGMSNSPLHF,TGTGCCTGGAACGTAGGGGGAATGAGTAATTCACCCCTCCACTTT
15,TRBV19,few,TRBJ1-2,-,CASSIGSGAAYGYTF,TGTGCCAGTAGTATAGGGTCCGGCGCCGCCTATGGCTACACCTTC
16,TRBV6-1,-,TRBJ1-1,-,CASSEPTGSGNTEAFF,TGTGCCAGCAGCGAACCCACCGGGTCCGGGAACACTGAAGCTTTCTTT
14,TRBV4-2,-,TRBJ1-1,-,CASSQDRVNTEAFF,TGTGCCAGCAGCCAAGACAGGGTGAACACTGAAGCTTTCTTT
13,TRBV7-3,few,TRBJ2-1,-,CASSAQPYNEQFF,TGTGCCAGCAGCGCCCAGCCCTACAATGAGCAGTTCTTC
14,TRBV3-1/TRBV3-2,few,TRBJ2-7,-,CASSQDRPHSQQYF,TGTGCCAGCAGCCAAGATCGGCCTCATAGCCAGCAGTACTTC
13,TRBV6-2/TRBV6-3,-,TRBJ1-5,-,CASSSNSNQPQHF,TGTGCCAGCAGTTCGAATAGCAATCAGCCCCAGCATTTT
17,TRBV6-7,-,TRBJ2-7,TRBD1,CASSAPGQGSPSYEQYF,TGTGCCAGCAGTGCTCCGGGACAGGGTTCCCCCTCCTACGAGCAGTACTTC
14,TRBV19,-,TRBJ1-5,-,CASSSDRPEKPQHF,TGTGCCAGTAGTTCCGACAGACCAGAAAAGCCCCAGCATTTT
13,TRBV6-5,-,TRBJ1-2,TRBD1,CASSYTGAYGYTF,TGTGCCAGCAGTTACACAGGGGCCTATGGCTACACCTTC
19,TRBV4-1,-,TRBJ2-2,TRBD2,CASSQVVGAGGVDTGELFF,TGCGCCAGCAGCCAAGTAGTTGGGGCGGGAGGTGTTGACACCGGGGAGCTGTTTTTT
17,TRBV3-1/TRBV3-2,-,TRBJ1-4,-,CASSRDIYSATNEKLFF,TGTGCCAGCAGCCGAGACATCTACTCTGCAACTAATGAAAAACTGTTTTTT
15,TRBV28,-,TRBJ1-5,TRBD1,CASRTGTGLWRPQHF,TGTGCCAGCAGGACCGGGACAGGTCTCTGGAGGCCCCAGCATTTT
14,TRBV18,-,TRBJ2-5,-,CASSPPARAETQYF,TGTGCCAGCTCACCACCGGCTAGGGCAGAGACCCAGTACTTC
14,TRBV7-2,once,TRBJ2-2,-,CASSSFANTGELFF,TGTGCCAGCAGCTCCTTCGCGAACACCGGGGAGCTGTTTTTT
15,TRBV11-3,-,TRBJ2-5,-,CASSPPSTGQETQYF,TGTGCCAGCAGCCCCCCGTCCACAGGGCAAGAGACCCAGTACTTC
13,TRBV19,-,TRBJ1-4,TRBD1,CASSYRGNEKLFF,TGTGCCAGTAGTTACAGGGGTAATGAAAAACTGTTTTTT
12,TRBV5-4,-,TRBJ1-2,TRBD1,CASSWTGGGYTF,TGTGCCAGCAGCTGGACAGGAGGGGGCTACACCTTC
13,TRBV19,-,TRBJ1-1,-,CASQGREGTEAFF,TGTGCCAGCCAAGGGAGGGAAGGGACTGAAGCTTTCTTT
15,TRBV19,-,TRBJ2-1,-,CASSITSQTYNEQFF,TGTGCCAGTAGTATAACTAGCCAAACCTACAATGAGCAGTTCTTC
12,TRBV5-4,-,TRBJ1-1,-,CASSGPDIRAFF,TGTGCCAGCAGCGGTCCTGACATTAGAGCTTTCTTT
14,TRBV27,once,TRBJ2-5,TRBD2,CASSSLAGQETQYF,TGTGCCAGCAGTTCACTAGCGGGACAAGAGACCCAGTACTTC
13,TRBV27,once,TRBJ2-1,-,CASSLGLSNEQFF,TGTGCCAGCAGTTTAGGACTTTCAAATGAGCAGTTCTTC
20,TRBV10-3,-,TRBJ2-1,TRBD2,CAIRPSLLLRREGPGYEQFF,TGTGCCATCAGGCCTTCCCTTCTCCTCCGGCGGGAGGGCCCGGGCTATGAGCAGTTCTTC
15,TRBV29-1,-,TRBJ1-2,TRBD1,CSVVGDREMNYGYTF,TGCAGCGTTGTGGGGGACAGGGAGATGAACTATGGCTACACCTTC
16,TRBV5-1,-,TRBJ2-1,TRBD2,CASSLSSGRGDNEQFF,TGCGCCAGCAGCCTGAGTAGCGGGAGAGGTGACAATGAGCAGTTCTTC